The 30 T cell receptor beta chains below were found in one sample sequenced in a study of cytomegalovirus exposure and HLA in healthy donors (dated by TCRdb to the late 2010s). The method behind the library was the immunoSEQ multiplex PCR assay. For the multiplex PCR, a mixture combining 60 forward primers for TCR Vbeta segments and 13 reverse primers for TCR Jbeta segments was used. In its TCRdb copy, this immuneACCESS table keeps in-frame sequences only and misses some clones. Where compared with another copy, unresolved V genes explain less than half of these, and the others have no known cause. This sample lists about 160,000 clones; about 83% were detected once. Clones ranked in the top ten supply under 0.95% of the sample. Sequenced material: PBMCs. These receptors originate from a young woman in good health and CMV-seronegative.

The chain joins TRBV2 to TRBJ2-2, with TRBD1 as a possible D gene (5 bases). V lost 10 bases and J lost 4, with 10 bases in between. The CDR3 is 12 amino acids. Germline-derived CDR1 and CDR2 are SNHLY and FYNNEI. The CDR3 coding sequence is TGTGCCACAACCCAGGGCACCGGGGAGCTGTTTTTT. Translating it yields CATTQGTGELFF.

The chain joins TRBV19 to TRBJ2-1; a weak D match, TRBD2 (7 bases). In germline, CDR1 is LNHDA, CDR2 SQIVND (reference sequence). The CDR3 runs 17 residues. Deletions cut 2 bases from V and 1 base from J, with 15 bases between. This CDR3 is CASSISGRGPSYNEQFF. The CDR3 nucleotides read TGTGCCAGTAGTATATCCGGGCGGGGGCCATCCTACAATGAGCAGTTCTTC.

The chain joins TRBV4-2 to TRBJ1-1; D is unclear. Germline V CDR1 and CDR2: LGHNA, YNFKEQ. Deletions cut 0 bases from V and 1 base from J, with 9 bases between. The CDR3 covers 15 residues. CDR3 sequence reads: CASSQDVGTNTEAFF. The CDR3 bases are TGTGCCAGCAGCCAAGATGTGGGCACGAACACTGAAGCTTTCTTT.

Only one count was recorded for this clone. V usage is TRBV7-9 and J usage is TRBJ2-1; 9 bases line up with TRBD1. This CDR3 is 15 amino acids long. V lost 3 bases to trimming and J lost 5 bases; unmatched junction nucleotides: 5. CDR1 is SEHNR, CDR2 FQNEAQ, per germline (reference sequence). CDR3 coding DNA: TGTGCCAGCAGCTTCGTGACAGGGGGGAACAATGAGCAGTTCTTC. Translation: CASSFVTGGNNEQFF.

V usage is TRBV6-5 and J usage is TRBJ1-4; TRBD1 might be the D (6 bases). CDR3 size: 13 residues. Between the trimmed V and J ends, which lost 6 bases and 8 bases, there was a span of 13 bases. CDR1 and CDR2 from the germline V gene are MNHEY and SVGAGI. The CDR3: CASRPGGREKLFF. DNA for the CDR3: TGTGCCAGCAGGCCGGGGGGCCGGGAAAAACTGTTTTTT.

This chain uses TRBV30 with TRBJ2-5, with 7 positions matching TRBD2. The CDR3 spans 13 residues. In germline, CDR1 is GTSNPN, CDR2 SVGIG (reference sequence). Trimming cost V 3 bases and J 2 bases; bases outside gene matches: 3. The CDR3 DNA reads as TGTGCCTGGAGAGGTAGCGGGCAAGAGACCCAGTACTTC. Translating gives CAWRGSGQETQYF.

This rearrangement joins TRBV7-2 to TRBJ2-7; 8 bases align to TRBD1. The CDR3 has 16 residues. The germline V gene has CDR1 SGHTA and CDR2 FQGNSA. With V trimmed by 5 bases and J by 0 bases, 9 bases remained unmatched. The DNA of the CDR3 is TGTGCCAGCAGCCCAGGGACAGGACTAAGCTCCTACGAGCAGTACTTC. It is translated as CASSPGTGLSSYEQYF.

This clone was detected only a few times. V gene TRBV25-1 combines with J gene TRBJ2-6, with 7 bases fitting TRBD1. Germline CDR1 MGHDK, CDR2 SYGVNS. V lost 8 bases and J lost 1; bases outside the gene matches: 5. CDR3 length equals 15 residues. The CDR3 DNA reads TGTGCCAGCGGAACCAGGGGGTCTGGGGCCAACGTCCTGACTTTC. It yields the protein CASGTRGSGANVLTF.

The chain couples TRBV4-1 to TRBJ2-1; 7 bases match TRBD1. The CDR3 is 18 residues long. The germline V gene has CDR1 MGHRA and CDR2 YSYEKL. Trimming removed 3 bases from V and 1 base from J; junction bases left unmatched: 12. CDR3 loop: CASSHGKGGPISYNEQFF. CDR3 DNA sequence: TGCGCCAGCAGCCACGGAAAAGGGGGCCCCATATCCTACAATGAGCAGTTCTTC.

The count of this clone is one. The genes are TRBV6-5 and TRBJ2-5; 9 nucleotides agree with TRBD1. V shed 6 bases and J 3 bases; nucleotides not matched to a gene: 2. Germline V CDR1 and CDR2: MNHEY, SVGAGI. CDR3 length: 13 residues. CDR3 DNA sequence: TGTGCCAGCAGAAGGACAGGGGAAGAGACCCAGTACTTC. As protein: CASRRTGEETQYF.

The rearrangement joins TRBV2 to TRBJ1-2; 9 bases map to TRBD1. The trim removed 4 bases at V and 4 bases at J, leaving 10 bases unmatched. CDR3 size: 16 residues. Germline CDR1 is SNHLY and CDR2 is FYNNEI. CDR3 in DNA: TGTGCCAGCAGTGGGGGACAGGGTCCCCTAGGCTATGGCTACACCTTC. This codes for CASSGGQGPLGYGYTF. Full variable domain (outside the CDR3, taken from reference TRBV2 and TRBJ1-2): EPEVTQTPSHQVTQMGQEVILRCVPISNHLYFYWYRQILGQKVEFLVSFYNNEISEKSEIFDDQFSVERPDGSNFTLKIRSTKLEDSAMYFCASSGGQGPLGYGYTFGSGTRLTVV.

The chain employs TRBV4-1 and TRBJ2-2; tentative D call: TRBD1 (6 bases). V lost 4 bases to trimming and J lost 1 base, with 13 bases between them. This CDR3 has 16 residues. Germline V gene lookup returns CDR1 MGHRA and CDR2 YSYEKL. DNA of the CDR3: TGCGCCAGCAGCCTTTTGCCGGGACAGAACACCGGGGAGCTGTTTTTT. The encoded protein is CASSLLPGQNTGELFF.

The chain uses TRBV5-4 and TRBJ1-3, with 9 bases fitting TRBD1. The CDR3 extends over 16 amino acids. V was clipped by 4 bases and J by 4 bases; unmatched bases: 9. Germline lookup yields CDR1 SGHNT and CDR2 YYREEE (reference sequence). CDR3 region: CASSPDRGAWGNTIYF. CDR3 coding DNA: TGTGCCAGCAGCCCCGACAGGGGGGCATGGGGAAACACCATATATTTT.

This chain connects TRBV10-2 to TRBJ2-5; 8 bases align to TRBD2. Germline V gives CDR1 WSHSY, CDR2 SAAADI. Trimming removed 9 bases from V and 2 bases from J; junction bases left unmatched: 11. CDR3 length: 15 amino acids. CDR3 protein: CASGRSGGRQETQYF. The CDR3 DNA follows: TGCGCCAGTGGGAGGAGCGGGGGTAGGCAAGAGACCCAGTACTTC.

The rearrangement joins TRBV9 to TRBJ2-5; 12 bases line up with TRBD2. The CDR3 has 17 amino acids. Trimming at V came to 0 bases and at J to 2 bases, leaving 5 bases not matched to a gene. Germline lookup yields CDR1 SGDLS and CDR2 YYNGEE. This chain's CDR3 is CASSVATSGGRQETQYF. The CDR3 coding sequence is TGTGCCAGCAGCGTAGCGACTAGCGGGGGACGGCAAGAGACCCAGTACTTC.

In regard to this clone: One junction end disagrees with the germline gene, perhaps due to a read error. The chain couples TRBV5-1 to TRBJ2-3; the D is unclear. The CDR3 sequence is 13 residues long. Germline CDR1 and CDR2: SGHRS and YFSETQ. CDR3 sequence: CASTYLGTDTQYF. The CDR3, as DNA: TGCGCCAGCACATATCTGGGCACAGACACGCAGTATTTT.

CDR3 residues: CASGRDRVSTEAFF. The CDR3 DNA follows: TGTGCCAGCGGCCGGGACAGGGTTAGCACTGAAGCTTTCTTT. V gene TRBV5-6 combines with J gene TRBJ1-1; TRBD1 matches at 9 bases. Trimming cost V 7 bases and J 4 bases; bases outside gene matches: 8. The length of the CDR3 is 14 residues. Looked up from germline, CDR1 is SGHDT and CDR2 is YYEEEE.

The chain links TRBV29-1 to TRBJ2-2, with 11 bases aligning to TRBD1. This CDR3 region has 15 residues. Germline assignment: CDR1 SQVTM and CDR2 ANQGSEA. V lost 7 bases, J lost 0 bases, and 4 bases stayed unmatched. CDR3: CSGQGQGANTGELFF. As DNA, the CDR3 is TGCAGCGGGCAGGGACAGGGGGCGAACACCGGGGAGCTGTTTTTT.

The chain is built from TRBV2 and TRBJ1-2, with 9 positions matching TRBD1. The CDR3 sequence is 16 residues long. The germline gives CDR1 SNHLY, CDR2 FYNNEI. With 6 bases clipped from V and 0 bases from J, the junction kept 8 bases outside the gene matches. The CDR3 DNA reads TGTGCCAGCAGCGCGCCCCGGGACAGGGCTAACTATGGCTACACCTTC. Its protein product is CASSAPRDRANYGYTF.

V and J are TRBV27 and TRBJ1-5; D remains unclear. Between the trimmed V and J ends, which lost 0 bases and 4 bases, there was a span of 10 bases. In germline, CDR1 is MNHEY, CDR2 SMNVEV (reference sequence). This CDR3 is 15 amino acids long. The CDR3 DNA follows: TGTGCCAGCAGTTTATCGTCAGGAACTAATCAGCCCCAGCATTTT. Protein: CASSLSSGTNQPQHF.

The rearrangement joins TRBV4-2 to TRBJ1-2; TRBD1 matches at 7 bases. From germline, CDR1 is LGHNA and CDR2 YNFKEQ. V shed 0 bases and J 2 bases; nucleotides not matched to a gene: 3. There are 15 residues in the CDR3. CDR3 DNA: TGTGCCAGCAGCCAAGAGACAGGGCGGAACTATGGCTACACCTTC. Protein product: CASSQETGRNYGYTF.

CDR3 protein: CASSSLGGVPTEAFF. CDR3 coding DNA: TGTGCCAGCAGCTCCCTGGGAGGGGTGCCGACTGAAGCTTTCTTT. The J gene is TRBJ1-1, the V gene TRBV7-9; the D gene is possibly TRBD1 (5 bases). Germline V lookup: CDR1 SEHNR, CDR2 FQNEAQ (reference sequence). The CDR3 is made up of 15 amino acids. Trimming shortened V by 4 bases and J by 5 bases, and 17 bases separated the two germline ends.

The CDR3 here is CASTLGSAGVLTGELFF. In DNA, the CDR3 is TGTGCCAGCACCCTCGGGTCGGCGGGAGTTTTGACCGGGGAGCTGTTTTTT. The chain has TRBV11-2 and TRBJ2-2; 7 nucleotides line up with TRBD2. Losses at the gene ends were 7 bases for V and 5 bases for J; bases not matched to a gene: 16. CDR3 length equals 17 residues. Looked up from germline, CDR1 is SGHAT and CDR2 is FQNNGV. Complete variable domain (other parts from reference TRBV11-2 and TRBJ2-2): EAGVAQSPRYKIIEKRQSVAFWCNPISGHATLYWYQQILGQGPKLLIQFQNNGVVDDSQLPKDRFSAERLKGVDSTLKIQPAKLEDSAVYLCASTLGSAGVLTGELFFGEGSRLTVL.

The chain has TRBV27 and TRBJ1-2; D may be TRBD1 (5 bases). Trimming removed 6 bases from V and 8 bases from J, with 16 bases in between. The CDR3 consists of 13 residues. Germline V gene sequence: CDR1 MNHEY, CDR2 SMNVEV (reference sequence). CDR3 DNA sequence: TGTGCCAGCAGACCGACCGGGGGACGAGGCTACACCTTC. Its protein is CASRPTGGRGYTF.

The chain links TRBV18 to TRBJ2-7; a weak D match, TRBD2 (5 bases). CDR1 and CDR2 from the germline V gene are KGHSH and LQKENI. The CDR3 is 15 amino acids. Trimming removed 2 bases at V and 0 bases at J, with 11 bases between. The CDR3 region has the DNA TGTGCCAGCTCACCAGAATCCGCGGGCTCCTACGAGCAGTACTTC. Protein product: CASSPESAGSYEQYF.

The genes are TRBV2 and TRBJ2-3; 8 nucleotides agree with TRBD2. The V segment lost 7 bases and the J segment 1 base; nucleotides outside the gene matches: 10. The CDR3 is made up of 16 amino acids. Germline V CDR1 and CDR2: SNHLY, FYNNEI. This CDR3 reads CASNRSGGRGTDTQYF. DNA for the CDR3: TGTGCCAGCAATCGATCGGGGGGGAGGGGCACAGATACGCAGTATTTT.

The V call is TRBV5-8, the J call TRBJ2-7; unclear D gene. V shed 4 bases and J shed 0 bases, with 8 bases lying between them. Germline V gene sequence: CDR1 SGHTS, CDR2 YDEGEE. CDR3 size: 13 residues. As DNA, the CDR3 is TGTGCCAGCAGCCACATACACTCCTACGAGCAGTACTTC. As protein: CASSHIHSYEQYF.

This chain links TRBV9 with TRBJ1-6; 7 nucleotides line up with TRBD1. The germline V gene has CDR1 SGDLS and CDR2 YYNGEE. V was pared by 0 bases and J by 9 bases, with 3 bases of the junction left unmatched. CDR3 length equals 14 residues. For the CDR3, the DNA is TGTGCCAGCAGCGTAGACAGGGGAGGTTCACCCCTCCACTTT. This gives the protein CASSVDRGGSPLHF.

The J gene is TRBJ2-7, the V gene TRBV10-3, with 8 positions matching TRBD1. Germline CDR1 is ENHRY and CDR2 is SYGVKD. Germline trimming cut 8 bases from V and 6 bases from J; bases unmatched to any gene: 21. The CDR3 loop spans 17 amino acids. CDR3 DNA: TGTGCCATCCAGGCCGCCGGGACAGGCCTTCAGTCTTCCGAGCAGTACTTC. Amino acids: CAIQAAGTGLQSSEQYF.

This chain connects TRBV19 to TRBJ2-7, with 7 bases matching TRBD2. The CDR3 length is 15 residues. In germline, CDR1 is LNHDA, CDR2 SQIVND (reference sequence). The J segment lost 0 bases and the V segment lost 5 bases, leaving 7 bases of the junction unmatched. DNA of the CDR3: TGTGCCAGTAGTGTTAGACTAGCCACCTCCTACGAGCAGTACTTC. Translation gives CASSVRLATSYEQYF.